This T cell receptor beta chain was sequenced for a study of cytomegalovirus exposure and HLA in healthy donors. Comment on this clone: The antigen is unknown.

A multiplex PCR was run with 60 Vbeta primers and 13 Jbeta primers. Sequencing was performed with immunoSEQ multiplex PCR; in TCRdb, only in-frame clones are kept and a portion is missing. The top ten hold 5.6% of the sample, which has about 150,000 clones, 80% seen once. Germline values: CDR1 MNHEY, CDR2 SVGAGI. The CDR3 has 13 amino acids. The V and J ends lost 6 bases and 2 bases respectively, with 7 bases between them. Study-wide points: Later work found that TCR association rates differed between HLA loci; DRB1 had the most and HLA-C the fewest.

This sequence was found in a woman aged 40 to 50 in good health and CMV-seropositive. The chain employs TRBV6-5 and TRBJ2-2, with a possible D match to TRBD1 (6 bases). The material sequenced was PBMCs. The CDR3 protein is CASRQGNTGELFF. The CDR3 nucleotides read TGTGCCAGCAGACAGGGAAACACCGGGGAGCTGTTTTTT.